A selection of T cell receptor beta chains follows, all from one sample in a study of beta chain features in type 1 diabetes. This table comes from immunoSEQ multiplex PCR, and its TCRdb copy is limited to in-frame clones, with some not included. Of more than 350,000 clones in the sample, approximately 10% were seen once. Sample: naive CD4+ T cells from blood. The receptors shown here come from a woman in her late teens or twenties in good health. CDR3s include the opening cysteine and the closing phenylalanine or tryptophan. The D gene is left open where the match is weak. The size field is filled for only some rows; it gives once, few, many or a size class.

abundance	d_gene	j_gene	len	v_gene	CDR3aa	CDR3nt
.	.	TRBJ1-2	14	TRBV19	CASSTTGAGYGYTF	TGTGCCAGTAGTACGACAGGAGCTGGCTATGGCTACACCTTC
once	.	TRBJ1-1	15	TRBV7-8	CASSARLFQNTEAFF	TGTGCCAGCAGCGCCCGACTTTTCCAGAACACTGAAGCTTTCTTT
few	TRBD1	TRBJ2-1	14	TRBV9	CASSGPRGLDEQFF	TGTGCCAGCAGCGGGCCCAGGGGGCTGGATGAGCAGTTCTTC
few	.	TRBJ1-1	13	TRBV13	CASRREWGLVAFF	TGTGCCAGCAGGCGGGAGTGGGGCTTGGTAGCTTTCTTT
few	TRBD1	TRBJ1-5	15	TRBV6-5	CASSTDRASNQPQHF	TGTGCCAGCAGTACCGACAGGGCGAGCAATCAGCCCCAGCATTTT
.	.	TRBJ2-3	13	TRBV29-1	CSVNWSDTDTQYF	TGCAGCGTAAATTGGAGTGACACAGATACGCAGTATTTT
.	.	TRBJ2-5	12	TRBV29-1	CSVEGGEETQYF	TGCAGCGTTGAAGGGGGGGAAGAGACCCAGTACTTC
few	.	TRBJ2-4	16	TRBV7-2	CASSLVLGTPPNIQYF	TGTGCCAGCAGCTTAGTCCTCGGGACCCCCCCCAACATTCAGTACTTC
few	TRBD2	TRBJ2-5	16	TRBV5-1	CASSFLAGRPQETQYF	TGCGCCAGCAGCTTTTTAGCGGGGAGGCCCCAAGAGACCCAGTACTTC
few	.	TRBJ1-1	13	TRBV18	CASSLTGRTEAFF	TGTGCCAGCTCACTTACAGGGCGTACTGAAGCTTTCTTT
few	.	TRBJ2-4	14	TRBV11-3	CASSQTRTGNIQYF	TGTGCCAGCAGTCAAACGCGGACGGGAAACATTCAGTACTTC
few	.	TRBJ2-1	15	TRBV7-2	CASSLGSGIGNEQFF	TGTGCCAGCAGCTTAGGAAGCGGCATCGGCAATGAGCAGTTCTTC
few	TRBD1	TRBJ1-2	14	TRBV6-5	CASNEDRDLSGYTF	TGTGCCAGCAATGAGGACAGGGATCTTAGTGGCTACACCTTC
.	TRBD1	TRBJ1-2	17	TRBV30	CAWRVRPNRGLHYGYTF	TGTGCCTGGAGAGTCAGACCCAACAGGGGTTTGCACTATGGCTACACCTTC
.	.	TRBJ2-1	14	TRBV28	CASSPPTGTNEQFF	TGTGCCAGCAGCCCGCCGACAGGAACCAATGAGCAGTTCTTC
few	.	TRBJ2-6	14	TRBV18	CASSPPSWANVLTF	TGTGCCAGCTCACCACCGAGCTGGGCCAACGTCCTGACTTTC
.	.	TRBJ2-7	15	TRBV18	CASSPPRGSSYEQYF	TGTGCCAGCTCACCACCGAGGGGTAGCTCCTACGAGCAGTACTTC
few	.	TRBJ2-3	12	TRBV14	CASSPGADTQYF	TGTGCCAGCAGCCCCGGCGCAGATACGCAGTATTTT
.	.	TRBJ2-3	15	TRBV5-4	CASSFPGLSTDTQYF	TGTGCCAGCAGCTTTCCGGGTTTAAGCACAGATACGCAGTATTTT
.	TRBD1	TRBJ2-5	15	TRBV25-1	CASSDPRQGSQTQYF	TGTGCCAGCAGTGACCCTCGACAGGGCAGTCAGACCCAGTACTTC
.	.	TRBJ2-7	15	TRBV30	CAWSVSRGRPYEQYF	TGTGCCTGGAGTGTTAGTAGGGGAAGGCCCTACGAGCAGTACTTC
few	.	TRBJ2-5	14	TRBV4-1	CASSQDWSQETQYF	TGCGCCAGCAGCCAAGATTGGTCCCAAGAGACCCAGTACTTC
.	.	TRBJ1-2	12	TRBV25-1	CASSDVGYGYTF	TGTGCCAGCAGTGATGTGGGGTATGGCTACACCTTC
.	.	TRBJ2-1	15	TRBV12-5	CASGLIGGPVNEQFF	TGTGCTAGTGGTTTGATCGGGGGCCCAGTCAATGAGCAGTTCTTC
.	.	TRBJ2-5	14	TRBV7-2	CASSPTDRQETQYF	TGTGCCAGCAGCCCAACCGACAGACAAGAGACCCAGTACTTC
.	.	TRBJ2-1	15	TRBV7-2	CASSSQGGTNNEQFF	TGTGCCAGCAGCTCTCAGGGGGGCACAAACAATGAGCAGTTCTTC
few	TRBD2	TRBJ2-4	14	TRBV18	CASSPTSVRNIQYF	TGTGCCAGCTCACCGACTAGCGTAAGGAACATTCAGTACTTC
.	.	TRBJ1-1	11	TRBV21-1	CARKTGREAFF	TGTGCCAGAAAGACAGGGCGAGAAGCTTTCTTT
few	.	TRBJ2-1	13	TRBV7-2	CASSSGLPNEQFF	TGTGCCAGCAGCAGCGGTCTCCCCAATGAGCAGTTCTTC
few	TRBD1	TRBJ1-6	14	TRBV5-8	CAISRDRGNSPLHF	TGTGCCATCTCCCGGGACAGGGGTAATTCACCCCTCCACTTT
.	.	TRBJ1-3	15	TRBV30	CAWSEGTGSGNTIYF	TGTGCCTGGAGTGAAGGGACGGGCTCTGGAAACACCATATATTTT
few	TRBD1	TRBJ2-5	14	TRBV2	CASSRQGAGETQYF	TGTGCCAGCAGTCGTCAGGGGGCAGGGGAGACCCAGTACTTC
few	.	TRBJ2-7	12	TRBV13	CASSLLRYEQYF	TGTGCCAGCAGCTTACTCCGTTACGAGCAGTACTTC
few	.	TRBJ1-2	17	TRBV7-6	CASSLAWRGRLNYGYTF	TGTGCCAGCAGCTTAGCCTGGCGGGGCAGACTTAACTATGGCTACACCTTC
.	TRBD2	TRBJ2-7	14	TRBV14	CASSPRTSRYEQYF	TGTGCCAGCAGCCCTCGGACTAGCCGCTACGAGCAGTACTTC
few	TRBD1	TRBJ2-3	13	TRBV4-1	CASRQGGTDTQYF	TGCGCCTCCCGACAGGGGGGCACAGATACGCAGTATTTT
few	.	TRBJ2-5	12	TRBV2	CASRGEQETQYF	TGTGCCAGCAGGGGGGAACAAGAGACCCAGTACTTC
.	.	TRBJ1-1	10	TRBV29-1	CSVGRKEAFF	TGCAGCGTCGGGCGGAAGGAGGCTTTCTTT
.	.	TRBJ2-2	14	TRBV7-2	CASSSLLASGELFF	TGTGCCAGCAGCTCGTTGCTAGCATCCGGGGAGCTGTTTTTT
.	.	TRBJ2-3	14	TRBV5-6	CASSLVQVADTQYF	TGTGCCAGCAGCTTGGTACAGGTCGCAGATACGCAGTATTTT
few	.	TRBJ2-1	11	TRBV7-2	CASAGYNEQFF	TGTGCCTCAGCAGGATACAATGAGCAGTTCTTC